This entry is about one T cell receptor (beta chain). This clonotype was observed many times. Its antigen is currently not known. No quality values exist for individual bases; no much larger clone is one base distant. These data are taken from a study of T cell repertoires in cytomegalovirus infection (dated by TCRdb to between 2018 and 2021). At the level of the whole study: Because public TCR beta signatures pointed to carriage of CMV infection together with the matching HLA type, the HLA type of each donor mattered for the analysis. Points the paper makes about the study in general: The ex vivo response was dominated by HLA-C-restricted CMV-specific TCR beta clonotypes, which also provided the single most frequent clonotype in two of eight donors. Carriers of CMV infection plus the relevant HLA type were discriminated by the cumulative frequency of public TCR beta family members in the study cohort and in an independent approximately 340-donor cohort.

Sequencing took place on an Illumina HiSeq 1500. In TCRdb, the public reads were trimmed at Q25 with fastp and aligned with MiXCR, with productive beta chains retained. Under each unique CDR3 protein, matching rows form one entry showing the most common genes and DNA. For this sample the table gives approximately 500,000 distinct CDR3 sequences, of which about 15% were detected only once. The ten most abundant clones make up 20% to 30% of the sample. The germline V gene encodes CDR1 MNHNS and CDR2 SASEGT. The CDR3 runs 15 amino acids, cysteine and phenylalanine included. Only the CDR3 portion is preserved as DNA: 45 bases, with reading frame beginning at the first base. Trimming takes 2 bases from V and 6 bases from J, and the germline ends sit 13 bases apart.

Specimen: CD8+ T cells from PBMCs. The chain was built from TRBV6-1 and TRBJ2-2; the D gene is perhaps TRBD1, from 6 matching bases. The clonotype comes from a human donor in good health (CMV status not recorded). Some clones in this sample may be carry-over from other donors' samples. The nucleotide sequence is TGTGCCAGCAGTGAATCAAGGACAGTCCCCGGGGAGCTGTTTTTT. It translates to CASSESRTVPGELFF.